This T cell receptor (beta chain) stems from a study of blood T cell repertoires in COVID-19. With 4 bases clipped from V and 5 bases from J, the junction kept 5 bases outside the gene matches. The CDR3 contains 16 residues. From germline, CDR1 is MGHRA and CDR2 YSYEKL. Original processing methods: Cell counts per sample came from amplifying reference gene primers. The table came from immunoSEQ multiplex PCR; TCRdb's copy has only in-frame clones and leaves some out. V, J and clone size are those of that table, while D and trimming were read from the DNA. The table lists around 58,000 clones, 90% to 95% of them singletons.

The sequence came from a woman in her sixties or seventies with active or convalescent COVID-19. Input material: peripheral blood. The rearrangement links TRBV4-1 to TRBJ2-3, with 14 nucleotides matching TRBD2. CDR3 sequence: CASSPTSGRAIDTQYF. The CDR3, as DNA: TGCGCCAGCAGCCCGACTAGCGGGAGGGCCATAGATACGCAGTATTTT.